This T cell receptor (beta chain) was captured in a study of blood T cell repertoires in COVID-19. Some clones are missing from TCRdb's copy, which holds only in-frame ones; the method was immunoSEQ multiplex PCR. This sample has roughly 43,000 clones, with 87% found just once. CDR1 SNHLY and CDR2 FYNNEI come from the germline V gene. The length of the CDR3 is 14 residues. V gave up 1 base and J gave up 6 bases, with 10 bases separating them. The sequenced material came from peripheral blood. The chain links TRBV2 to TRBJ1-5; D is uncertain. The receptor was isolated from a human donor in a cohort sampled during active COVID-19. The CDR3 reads CASSEDRVGQPQHF. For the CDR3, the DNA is TGTGCCAGCAGTGAAGATCGGGTGGGTCAGCCCCAGCATTTT.